Given below is one T cell receptor (beta chain) in context. The CDR3 totals 13 residues. Looked up from germline, CDR1 is LNHDA and CDR2 is SQIVND (reference sequence). V was cut by 5 bases and J by 7 bases, with 12 bases left in between. The data originate from a study of blood T cell repertoires in COVID-19. Study in general: Acute and convalescent COVID-19 specimens originated in the United States, Italy and Spain. PBMCs, B-cell-depleted T cells, or T cells were the source of the cDNA or gDNA that made up the material.

Recruited during active infection, patients (from Seattle) were subsequently followed longitudinally. As originally analysed: Amplified reference gene primers provided the basis for estimating nucleated cell counts. The protocol was immunoSEQ multiplex PCR, while the TCRdb copy is restricted to in-frame clones and leaves out a portion. V and J calls and clone size are given by that table; D and trimming were obtained from the DNA. The sample includes some 120,000 clones, about four fifths of them seen just once. This clonotype was obtained from a man aged 25 to 45 with COVID-19, enrolled during active disease. The chain joins TRBV19 to TRBJ1-3, with D possibly being TRBD1 (6 bases). The sample comprised peripheral blood. CDR3 nucleotide sequence: TGTGCCAGTAGTTTCAACAGGGATAACACCATATATTTT. It specifies CASSFNRDNTIYF.